Included here is one TCR beta chain sequence, with context. The assay was immunoSEQ multiplex PCR, and TCRdb's table has in-frame clones only and misses some. The table lists 70,000 or so clones, over 75% of them singletons. The data belong to a study of blood T cell repertoires in COVID-19. Per germline, CDR1 MGHRA and CDR2 YSYEKL. V lost 3 bases to trimming and J lost 7 bases; unmatched junction nucleotides: 8. The CDR3 is 16 amino acids. The sequence derives from a woman between 18 and 29 years old with acute or convalescent COVID-19. Sequenced material: peripheral blood. The rearrangement uses TRBV4-1 and TRBJ1-4; 10 bases map to TRBD1. CDR3 coding DNA: TGCGCCAGCAGCCACGATGGACAGGGGGTTTCTGAAAAACTGTTTTTT. Amino acid sequence: CASSHDGQGVSEKLFF.